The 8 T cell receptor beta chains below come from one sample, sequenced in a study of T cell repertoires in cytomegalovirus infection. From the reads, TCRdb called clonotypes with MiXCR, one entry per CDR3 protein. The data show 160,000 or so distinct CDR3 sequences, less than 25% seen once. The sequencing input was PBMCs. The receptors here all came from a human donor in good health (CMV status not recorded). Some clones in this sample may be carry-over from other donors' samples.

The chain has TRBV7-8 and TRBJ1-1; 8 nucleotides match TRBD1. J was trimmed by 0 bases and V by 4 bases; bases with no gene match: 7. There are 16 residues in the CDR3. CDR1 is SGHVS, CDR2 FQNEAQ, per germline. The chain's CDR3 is CASSYAGQVMNTEAFF. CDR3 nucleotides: TGTGCCAGCAGCTATGCGGGACAGGTTATGAACACTGAAGCTTTCTTT.

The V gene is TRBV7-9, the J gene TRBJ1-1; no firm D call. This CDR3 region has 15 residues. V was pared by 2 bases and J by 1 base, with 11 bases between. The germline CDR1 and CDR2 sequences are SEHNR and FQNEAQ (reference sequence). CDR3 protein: CASSLPNGRNTEAFF. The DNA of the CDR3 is TGTGCCAGCAGCTTACCTAACGGCCGGAACACTGAAGCTTTCTTT.

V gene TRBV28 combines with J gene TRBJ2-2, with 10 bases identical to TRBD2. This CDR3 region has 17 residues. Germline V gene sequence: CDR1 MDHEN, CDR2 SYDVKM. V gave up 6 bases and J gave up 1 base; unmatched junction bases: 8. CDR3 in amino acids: CASSNPSSGRNTGELFF. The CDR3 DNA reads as TGTGCCAGCAGCAATCCCTCTAGCGGGAGGAACACCGGGGAGCTGTTTTTT.

The CDR3 DNA reads as TGTGCCAGCAGCTTCGGGACAACTGAAGCTTTCTTT. Translation: CASSFGTTEAFF. The chain links TRBV11-2 to TRBJ1-1; D possibly corresponds to TRBD1 (6 bases). The V gene's germline CDR1 is SGHAT and CDR2 FQNNGV. V dropped 3 bases and J dropped 5 bases, with 7 bases sitting between them. The CDR3 runs to 12 residues.

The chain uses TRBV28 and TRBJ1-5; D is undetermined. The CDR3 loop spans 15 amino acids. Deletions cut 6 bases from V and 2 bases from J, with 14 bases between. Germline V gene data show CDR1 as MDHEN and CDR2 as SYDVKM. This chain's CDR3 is CASSPQGDGNQPQHF. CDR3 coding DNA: TGTGCCAGCAGCCCTCAAGGAGATGGCAATCAGCCCCAGCATTTT.

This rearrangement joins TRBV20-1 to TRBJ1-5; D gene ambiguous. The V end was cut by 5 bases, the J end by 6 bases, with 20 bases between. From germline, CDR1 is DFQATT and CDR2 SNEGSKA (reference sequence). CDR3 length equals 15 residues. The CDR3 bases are TGCAGTGCTCCGGCCGTGGCCGGTTCGGGTCAGCCCCAGCATTTT. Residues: CSAPAVAGSGQPQHF.

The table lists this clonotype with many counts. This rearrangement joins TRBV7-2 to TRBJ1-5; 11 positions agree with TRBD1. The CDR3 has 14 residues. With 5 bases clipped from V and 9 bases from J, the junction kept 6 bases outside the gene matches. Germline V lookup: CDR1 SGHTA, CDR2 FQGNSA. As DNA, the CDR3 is TGTGCCAGCAGCCCCCGGACAGGGGGCGCGCCCCAGCATTTT. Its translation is CASSPRTGGAPQHF.

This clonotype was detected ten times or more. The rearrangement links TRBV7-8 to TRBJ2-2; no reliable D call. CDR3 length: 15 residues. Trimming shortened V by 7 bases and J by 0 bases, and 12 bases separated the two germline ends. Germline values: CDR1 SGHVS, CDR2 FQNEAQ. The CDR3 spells CASNVRLANTGELFF. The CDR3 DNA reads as TGTGCCAGCAATGTGCGTCTCGCGAACACCGGGGAGCTGTTTTTT. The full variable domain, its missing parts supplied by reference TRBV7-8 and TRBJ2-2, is GAGVSQSPRYKVAKRGQDVALRCDPISGHVSLFWYQQALGQGPEFLTYFQNEAQLDKSGLPSDRFFAERPEGSVSTLKIQRTQQEDSAVYLCASNVRLANTGELFFGEGSRLTVL.